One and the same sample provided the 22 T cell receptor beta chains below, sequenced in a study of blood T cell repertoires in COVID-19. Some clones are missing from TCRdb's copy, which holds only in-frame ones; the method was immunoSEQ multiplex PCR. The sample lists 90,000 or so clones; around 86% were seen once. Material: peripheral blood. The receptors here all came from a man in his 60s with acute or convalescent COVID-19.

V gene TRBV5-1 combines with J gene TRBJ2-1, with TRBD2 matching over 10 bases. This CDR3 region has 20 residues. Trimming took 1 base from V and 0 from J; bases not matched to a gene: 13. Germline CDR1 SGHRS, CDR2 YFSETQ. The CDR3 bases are TGCGCCAGCAGCTTGAACGTTCCGACTAGCGGGTCCTTCTCCTACAATGAGCAGTTCTTC. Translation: CASSLNVPTSGSFSYNEQFF.

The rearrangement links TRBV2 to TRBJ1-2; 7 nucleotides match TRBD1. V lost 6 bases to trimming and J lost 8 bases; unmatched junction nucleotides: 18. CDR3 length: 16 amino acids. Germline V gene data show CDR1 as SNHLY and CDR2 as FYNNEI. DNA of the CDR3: TGTGCCAGCAGAAGAATTACCGGGACAGCGCTTAGGGGCTACACCTTC. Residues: CASRRITGTALRGYTF.

CDR3 sequence reads: CASSLGLGGGYTF. As DNA, the CDR3 is TGTGCCAGCAGCTTAGGGCTCGGCGGAGGCTACACCTTC. The chain has TRBV11-2 and TRBJ1-2; D is unresolved. V lost 1 base to trimming and J lost 8 bases, with 11 bases between them. This CDR3 comprises 13 residues. Per germline, CDR1 SGHAT and CDR2 FQNNGV.

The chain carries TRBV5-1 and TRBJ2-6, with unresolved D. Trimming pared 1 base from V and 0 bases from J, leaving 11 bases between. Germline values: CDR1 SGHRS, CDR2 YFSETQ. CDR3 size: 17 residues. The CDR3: CASSLSTMFSGANVLTF. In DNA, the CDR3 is TGCGCCAGCAGCTTGTCTACGATGTTCTCTGGGGCCAACGTCCTGACTTTC.

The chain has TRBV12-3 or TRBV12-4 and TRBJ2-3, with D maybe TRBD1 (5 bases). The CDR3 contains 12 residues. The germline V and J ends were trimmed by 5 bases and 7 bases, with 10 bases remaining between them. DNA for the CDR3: TGTGCCAGCAGTCCAGGGTTCTATACGCAGTATTTT. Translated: CASSPGFYTQYF.

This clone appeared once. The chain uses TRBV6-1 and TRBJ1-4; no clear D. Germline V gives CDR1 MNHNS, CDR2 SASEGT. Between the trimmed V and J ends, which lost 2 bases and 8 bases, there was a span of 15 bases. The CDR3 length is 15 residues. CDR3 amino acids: CASSEMGGLKEKLFF. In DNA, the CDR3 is TGTGCCAGCAGTGAAATGGGTGGGCTAAAGGAAAAACTGTTTTTT.

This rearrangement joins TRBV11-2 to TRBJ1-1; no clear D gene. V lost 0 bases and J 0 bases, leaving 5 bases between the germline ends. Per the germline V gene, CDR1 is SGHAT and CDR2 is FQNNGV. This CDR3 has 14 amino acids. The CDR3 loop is CASSLEAVNTEAFF. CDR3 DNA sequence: TGTGCCAGCAGCTTAGAGGCGGTGAACACTGAAGCTTTCTTT. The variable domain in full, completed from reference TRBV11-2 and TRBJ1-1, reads EAGVAQSPRYKIIEKRQSVAFWCNPISGHATLYWYQQILGQGPKLLIQFQNNGVVDDSQLPKDRFSAERLKGVDSTLKIQPAKLEDSAVYLCASSLEAVNTEAFFGQGTRLTVV.

The CDR3 here is CASSPVGLAGSDTQYF. Written as DNA, the CDR3 is TGTGCCAGCAGCCCTGTGGGACTAGCGGGGTCAGATACGCAGTATTTT. This sequence joins TRBV7-6 and TRBJ2-3, with TRBD2 matching 13 bases. The CDR3 spans 16 residues. J was trimmed by 4 bases and V by 5 bases; bases with no gene match: 6. Looked up from germline, CDR1 is SGHVS and CDR2 is FNYEAQ.

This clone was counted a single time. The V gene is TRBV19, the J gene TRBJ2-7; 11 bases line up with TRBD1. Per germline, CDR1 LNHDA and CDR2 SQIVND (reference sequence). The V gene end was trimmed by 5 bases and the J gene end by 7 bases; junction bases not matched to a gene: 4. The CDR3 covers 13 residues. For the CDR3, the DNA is TGTGCCAGTAGTCCGGACAGGGGGCGAGAGCAGTACTTC. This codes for CASSPDRGREQYF. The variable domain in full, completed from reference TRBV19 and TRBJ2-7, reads DGGITQSPKYLFRKEGQNVTLSCEQNLNHDAMYWYRQDPGQGLRLIYYSQIVNDFQKGDIAEGYSVSREKKESFPLTVTSAQKNPTAFYLCASSPDRGREQYFGPGTRLTVT.

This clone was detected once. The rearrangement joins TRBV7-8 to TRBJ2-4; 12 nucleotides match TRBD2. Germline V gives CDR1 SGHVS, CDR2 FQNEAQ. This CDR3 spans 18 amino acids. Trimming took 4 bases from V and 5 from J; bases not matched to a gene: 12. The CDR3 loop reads CASSYYPPSGGAENIQYF. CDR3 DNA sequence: TGTGCCAGCAGCTACTACCCCCCTAGCGGGGGGGCCGAAAACATTCAGTACTTC. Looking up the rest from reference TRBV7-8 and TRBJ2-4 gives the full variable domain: GAGVSQSPRYKVAKRGQDVALRCDPISGHVSLFWYQQALGQGPEFLTYFQNEAQLDKSGLPSDRFFAERPEGSVSTLKIQRTQQEDSAVYLCASSYYPPSGGAENIQYFGAGTRLSVL.

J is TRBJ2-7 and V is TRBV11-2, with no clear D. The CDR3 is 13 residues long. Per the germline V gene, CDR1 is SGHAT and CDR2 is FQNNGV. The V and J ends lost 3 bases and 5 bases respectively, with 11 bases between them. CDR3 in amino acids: CASSFAAADEQYF. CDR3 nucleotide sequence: TGTGCCAGCAGCTTCGCCGCCGCAGACGAGCAGTACTTC. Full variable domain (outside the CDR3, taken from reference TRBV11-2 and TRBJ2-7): EAGVAQSPRYKIIEKRQSVAFWCNPISGHATLYWYQQILGQGPKLLIQFQNNGVVDDSQLPKDRFSAERLKGVDSTLKIQPAKLEDSAVYLCASSFAAADEQYFGPGTRLTVT.

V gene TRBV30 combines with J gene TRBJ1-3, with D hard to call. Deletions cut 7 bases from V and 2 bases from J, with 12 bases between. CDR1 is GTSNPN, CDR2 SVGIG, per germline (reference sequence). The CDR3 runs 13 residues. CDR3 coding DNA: TGTGCCTTGGCGGCCCAGCCTGGAAACACCATATATTTT. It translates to CALAAQPGNTIYF.

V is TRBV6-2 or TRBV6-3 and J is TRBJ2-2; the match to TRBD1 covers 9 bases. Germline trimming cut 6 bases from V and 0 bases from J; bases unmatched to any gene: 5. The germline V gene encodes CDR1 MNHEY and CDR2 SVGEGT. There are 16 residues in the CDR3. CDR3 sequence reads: CASSLTGGTNTGELFF. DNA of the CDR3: TGTGCCAGCAGCCTGACAGGGGGGACGAACACCGGGGAGCTGTTTTTT.

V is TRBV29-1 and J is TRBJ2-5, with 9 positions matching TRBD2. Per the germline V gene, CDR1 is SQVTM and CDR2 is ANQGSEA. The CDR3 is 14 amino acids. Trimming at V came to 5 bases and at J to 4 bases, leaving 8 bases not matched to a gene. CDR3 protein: CSVRSGGVRETQYF. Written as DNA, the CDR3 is TGCAGCGTTCGTAGCGGGGGCGTCCGAGAGACCCAGTACTTC.

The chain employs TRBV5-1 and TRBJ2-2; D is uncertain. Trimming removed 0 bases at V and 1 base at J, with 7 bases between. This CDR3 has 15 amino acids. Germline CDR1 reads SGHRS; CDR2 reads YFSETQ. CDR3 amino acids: CASSLGLRNTGELFF. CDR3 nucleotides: TGCGCCAGCAGCTTGGGACTCAGGAACACCGGGGAGCTGTTTTTT.

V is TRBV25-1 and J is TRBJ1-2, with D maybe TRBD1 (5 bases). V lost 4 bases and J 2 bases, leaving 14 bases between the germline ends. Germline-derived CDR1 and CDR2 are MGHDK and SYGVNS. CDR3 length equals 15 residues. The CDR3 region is CASSARIDSNYGYTF. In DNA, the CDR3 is TGTGCCAGCAGTGCGAGAATAGACAGCAACTATGGCTACACCTTC.

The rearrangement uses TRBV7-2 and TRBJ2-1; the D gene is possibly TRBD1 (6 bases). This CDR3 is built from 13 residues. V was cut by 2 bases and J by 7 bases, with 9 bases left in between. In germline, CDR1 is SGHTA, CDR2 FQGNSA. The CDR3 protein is CASSLYRENEQFF. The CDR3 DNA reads TGTGCCAGCAGCTTATACAGGGAGAATGAGCAGTTCTTC. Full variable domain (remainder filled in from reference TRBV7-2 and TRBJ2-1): GAGVSQSPSNKVTEKGKDVELRCDPISGHTALYWYRQSLGQGLEFLIYFQGNSAPDKSGLPSDRFSAERTGGSVSTLTIQRTQQEDSAVYLCASSLYRENEQFFGPGTRLTVL.

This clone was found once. The CDR3 is CASRPQAGGGETQYF. CDR3 bases: TGTGCCAGCAGACCTCAAGCGGGGGGGGGAGAGACCCAGTACTTC. The V call is TRBV7-2, the J call TRBJ2-5, with 10 bases aligning to TRBD2. The CDR3 spans 15 residues. V lost 6 bases to trimming and J lost 4 bases; unmatched junction nucleotides: 8. CDR1 is SGHTA, CDR2 FQGNSA, per germline.

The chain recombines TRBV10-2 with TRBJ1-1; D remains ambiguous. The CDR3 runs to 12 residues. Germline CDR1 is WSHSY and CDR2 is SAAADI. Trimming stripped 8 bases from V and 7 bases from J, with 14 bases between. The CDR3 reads CASALSSDEAFF. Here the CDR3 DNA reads TGCGCCAGCGCACTTTCGTCTGATGAAGCTTTCTTT.

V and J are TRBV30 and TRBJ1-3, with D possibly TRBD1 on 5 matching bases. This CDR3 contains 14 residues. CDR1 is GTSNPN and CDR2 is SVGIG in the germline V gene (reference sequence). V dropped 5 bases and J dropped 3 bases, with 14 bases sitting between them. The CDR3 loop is CAWGDGGIGNTIYF. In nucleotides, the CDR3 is TGTGCCTGGGGGGACGGAGGGATTGGAAACACCATATATTTT.

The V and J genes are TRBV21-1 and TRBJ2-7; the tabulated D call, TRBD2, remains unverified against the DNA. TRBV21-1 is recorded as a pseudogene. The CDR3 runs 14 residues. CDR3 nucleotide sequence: TGTGCCAGCAGCCCACGGACTAGACCCTACGAGCAGTACTTC. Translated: CASSPRTRPYEQYF.

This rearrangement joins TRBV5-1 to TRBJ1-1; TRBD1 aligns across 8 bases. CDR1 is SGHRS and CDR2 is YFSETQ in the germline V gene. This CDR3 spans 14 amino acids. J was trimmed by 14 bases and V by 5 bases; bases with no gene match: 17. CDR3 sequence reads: CASSKGQGLSNFFF. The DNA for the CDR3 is TGCGCCAGCAGTAAAGGACAGGGATTATCTAATTTCTTCTTT. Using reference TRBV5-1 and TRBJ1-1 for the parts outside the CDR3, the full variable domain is KAGVTQTPRYLIKTRGQQVTLSCSPISGHRSVSWYQQTPGQGLQFLFEYFSETQRNKGNFPGRFSGRQFSNSRSEMNVSTLELGDSALYLCASSKGQGLSNFFFGQGTRLTVV.